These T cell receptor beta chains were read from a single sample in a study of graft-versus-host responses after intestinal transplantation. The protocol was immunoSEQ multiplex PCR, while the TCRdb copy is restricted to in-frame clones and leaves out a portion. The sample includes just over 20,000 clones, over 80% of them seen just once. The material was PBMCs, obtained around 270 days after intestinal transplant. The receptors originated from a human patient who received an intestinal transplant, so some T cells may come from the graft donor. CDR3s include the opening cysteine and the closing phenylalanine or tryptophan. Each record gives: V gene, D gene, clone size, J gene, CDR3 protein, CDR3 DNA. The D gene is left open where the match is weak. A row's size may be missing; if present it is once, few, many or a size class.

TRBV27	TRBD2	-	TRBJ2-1	CASSFSSPSGYNNEQFF	TGTGCCAGCAGTTTTTCTTCCCCTAGCGGCTATAACAATGAGCAGTTCTTC
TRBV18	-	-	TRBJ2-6	CASSTGTPLSGANVLTF	TGTGCCAGCTCAACCGGGACGCCCCTCTCTGGGGCCAACGTCCTGACTTTC
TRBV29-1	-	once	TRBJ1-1	CSAGVGWTEAFF	TGCAGCGCTGGGGTAGGGTGGACTGAAGCTTTCTTT
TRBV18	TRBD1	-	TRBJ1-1	CASSSGQAYTEAFF	TGTGCCAGCTCGTCAGGACAGGCTTACACTGAAGCTTTCTTT
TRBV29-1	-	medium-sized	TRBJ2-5	CSVRLSGEETQYF	TGCAGCGTCCGGCTAAGTGGCGAAGAGACCCAGTACTTC
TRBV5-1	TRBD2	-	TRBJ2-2	CASSDEREVHGELFF	TGCGCCAGCAGCGATGAGCGGGAGGTCCACGGGGAGCTGTTTTTT
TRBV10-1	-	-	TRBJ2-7	CASSPDLREQYF	TGCGCCAGCAGCCCCGATTTGCGGGAGCAGTACTTC
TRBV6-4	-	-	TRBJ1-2	CASRDKNYGYTF	TGTGCCAGCAGGGACAAGAACTATGGCTACACCTTC
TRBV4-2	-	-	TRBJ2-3	CASSQGRVWGTDTQYF	TGTGCCAGCAGCCAAGGCAGGGTATGGGGCACAGATACGCAGTATTTT
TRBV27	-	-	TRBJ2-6	CASISSLNSGANVLTF	TGTGCCAGCATCAGTTCGCTGAACTCTGGGGCCAACGTCCTGACTTTC
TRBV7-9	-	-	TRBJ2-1	CASSLAGFSYNEQFF	TGTGCCAGCAGCTTAGCGGGTTTCTCCTACAATGAGCAGTTCTTC
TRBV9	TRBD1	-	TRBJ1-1	CASSRGQGATEAFF	TGTGCCAGCAGCCGCGGACAGGGGGCTACTGAAGCTTTCTTT
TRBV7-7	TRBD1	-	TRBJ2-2	CASSEGGHTGELFF	TGTGCCAGCAGCGAAGGGGGCCACACCGGGGAGCTGTTTTTT